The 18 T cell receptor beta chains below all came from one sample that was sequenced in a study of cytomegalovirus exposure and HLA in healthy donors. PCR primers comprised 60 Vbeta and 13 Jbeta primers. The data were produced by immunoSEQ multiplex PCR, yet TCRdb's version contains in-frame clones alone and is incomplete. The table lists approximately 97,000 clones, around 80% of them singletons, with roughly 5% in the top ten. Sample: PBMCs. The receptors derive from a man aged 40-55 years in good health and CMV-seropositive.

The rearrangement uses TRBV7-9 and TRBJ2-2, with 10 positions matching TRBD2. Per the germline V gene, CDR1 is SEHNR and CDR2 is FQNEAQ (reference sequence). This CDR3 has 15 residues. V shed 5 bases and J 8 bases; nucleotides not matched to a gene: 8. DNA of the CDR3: TGTGCCAGCAGCACTCTAGCGGGAGTTACAGGGGAGCTGTTTTTT. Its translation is CASSTLAGVTGELFF. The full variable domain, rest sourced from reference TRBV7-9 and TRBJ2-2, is DTGVSQNPRHKITKRGQNVTFRCDPISEHNRLYWYRQTLGQGPEFLTYFQNEAQLEKSRLLSDRFSAERPKGSFSTLEIQRTEQGDSAMYLCASSTLAGVTGELFFGEGSRLTVL.

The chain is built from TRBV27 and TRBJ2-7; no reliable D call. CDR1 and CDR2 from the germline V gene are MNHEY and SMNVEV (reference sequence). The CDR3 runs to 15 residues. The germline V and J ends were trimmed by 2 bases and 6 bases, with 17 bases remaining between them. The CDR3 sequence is CASSLRHSRLFEQYF. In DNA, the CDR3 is TGTGCCAGCAGTTTAAGGCACAGCCGGCTTTTCGAGCAGTACTTC.

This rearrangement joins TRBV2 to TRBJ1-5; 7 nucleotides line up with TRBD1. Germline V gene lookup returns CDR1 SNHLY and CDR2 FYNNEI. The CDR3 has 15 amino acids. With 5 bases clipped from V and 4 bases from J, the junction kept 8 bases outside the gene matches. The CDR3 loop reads CASSPLQGWNQPQHF. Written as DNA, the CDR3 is TGTGCCAGCAGTCCCTTACAGGGGTGGAATCAGCCCCAGCATTTT.

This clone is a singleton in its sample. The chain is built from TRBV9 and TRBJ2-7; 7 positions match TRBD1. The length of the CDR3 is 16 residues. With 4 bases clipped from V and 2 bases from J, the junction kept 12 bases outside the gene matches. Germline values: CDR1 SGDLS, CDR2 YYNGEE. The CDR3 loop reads CASSPYSGTVAYEQYF. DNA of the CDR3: TGTGCCAGCAGCCCATACTCCGGGACAGTAGCCTACGAGCAGTACTTC.

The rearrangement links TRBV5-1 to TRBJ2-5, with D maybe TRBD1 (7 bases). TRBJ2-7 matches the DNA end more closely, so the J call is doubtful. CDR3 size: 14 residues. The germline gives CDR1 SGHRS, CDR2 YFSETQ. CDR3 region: CASSAGQRRYEQYF. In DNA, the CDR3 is TGCGCCAGCAGCGCGGGACAGCGACGCTACGAGCAGTACTTC.

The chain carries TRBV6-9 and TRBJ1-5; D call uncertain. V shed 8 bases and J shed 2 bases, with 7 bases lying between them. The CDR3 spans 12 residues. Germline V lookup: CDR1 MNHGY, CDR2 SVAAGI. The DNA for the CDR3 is TGTGCCAGCGTAAATCGCAATCAGCCCCAGCATTTT. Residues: CASVNRNQPQHF.

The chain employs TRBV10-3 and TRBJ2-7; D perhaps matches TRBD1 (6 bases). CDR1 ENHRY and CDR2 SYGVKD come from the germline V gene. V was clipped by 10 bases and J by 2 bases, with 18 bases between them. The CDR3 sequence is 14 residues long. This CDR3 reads CATLSGTTTYEQYF. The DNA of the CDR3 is TGTGCCACCCTATCCGGGACAACTACCTACGAGCAGTACTTC.

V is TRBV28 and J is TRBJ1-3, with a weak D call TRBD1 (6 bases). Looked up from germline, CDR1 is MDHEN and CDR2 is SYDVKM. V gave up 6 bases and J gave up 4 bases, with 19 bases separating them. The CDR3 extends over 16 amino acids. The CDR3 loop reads CASRRRGGDLGNTIYF. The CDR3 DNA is TGTGCCAGCAGACGTCGAGGGGGGGACCTGGGAAACACCATATATTTT.

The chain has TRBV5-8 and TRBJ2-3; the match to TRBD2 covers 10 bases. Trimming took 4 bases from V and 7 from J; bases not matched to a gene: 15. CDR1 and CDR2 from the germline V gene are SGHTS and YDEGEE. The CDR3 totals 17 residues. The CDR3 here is CASSPISGLAGANTQYF. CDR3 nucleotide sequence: TGTGCCAGCAGCCCCATCAGTGGGCTAGCGGGAGCAAATACGCAGTATTTT.

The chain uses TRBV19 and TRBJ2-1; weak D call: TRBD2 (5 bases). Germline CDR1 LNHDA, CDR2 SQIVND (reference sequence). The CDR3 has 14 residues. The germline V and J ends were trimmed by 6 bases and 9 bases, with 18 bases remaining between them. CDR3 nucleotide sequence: TGTGCCAGTAGCGCGGGCTTTGGTACTATTGAGCAGTTCTTC. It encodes CASSAGFGTIEQFF. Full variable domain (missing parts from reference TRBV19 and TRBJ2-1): DGGITQSPKYLFRKEGQNVTLSCEQNLNHDAMYWYRQDPGQGLRLIYYSQIVNDFQKGDIAEGYSVSREKKESFPLTVTSAQKNPTAFYLCASSAGFGTIEQFFGPGTRLTVL.

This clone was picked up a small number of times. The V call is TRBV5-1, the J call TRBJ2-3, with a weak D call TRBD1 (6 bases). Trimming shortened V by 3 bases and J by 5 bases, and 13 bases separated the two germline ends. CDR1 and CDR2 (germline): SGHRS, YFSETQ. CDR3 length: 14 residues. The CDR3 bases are TGCGCCAGCAGCTCGCTCCCAGGGGAAGATACGCAGTATTTT. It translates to CASSSLPGEDTQYF.

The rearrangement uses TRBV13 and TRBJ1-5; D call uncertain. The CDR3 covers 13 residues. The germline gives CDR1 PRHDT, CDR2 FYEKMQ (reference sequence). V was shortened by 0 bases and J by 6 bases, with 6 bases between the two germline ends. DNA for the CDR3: TGTGCCAGCAGCTTAGGCCGAGGTCAGCCCCAGCATTTT. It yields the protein CASSLGRGQPQHF.

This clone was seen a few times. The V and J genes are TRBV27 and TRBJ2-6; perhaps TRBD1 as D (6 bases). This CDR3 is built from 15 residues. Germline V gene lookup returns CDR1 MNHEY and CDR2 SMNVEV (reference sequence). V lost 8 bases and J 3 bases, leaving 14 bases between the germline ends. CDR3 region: CASGQGSRGANVLTF. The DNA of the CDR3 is TGTGCCAGCGGGCAGGGGAGTCGTGGGGCCAACGTCCTGACTTTC. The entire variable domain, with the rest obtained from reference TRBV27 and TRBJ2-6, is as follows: EAQVTQNPRYLITVTGKKLTVTCSQNMNHEYMSWYRQDPGLGLRQIYYSMNVEVTDKGDVPEGYKVSRKEKRNFPLILESPSPNQTSLYFCASGQGSRGANVLTFGAGSRLTVL.

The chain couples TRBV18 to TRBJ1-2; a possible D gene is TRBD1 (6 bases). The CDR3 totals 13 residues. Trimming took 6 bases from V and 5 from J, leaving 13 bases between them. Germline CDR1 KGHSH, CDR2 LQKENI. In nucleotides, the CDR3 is TGTGCCAGCTCCCCAGGGGAGCTGTATGGCTACACCTTC. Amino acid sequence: CASSPGELYGYTF.

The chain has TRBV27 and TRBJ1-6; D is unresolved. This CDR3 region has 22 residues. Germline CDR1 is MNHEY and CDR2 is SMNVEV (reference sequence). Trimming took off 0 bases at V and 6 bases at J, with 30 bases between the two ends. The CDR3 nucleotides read TGTGCCAGCAGTTTATCGGGGAGAGGGCGAGGGTGGCCAGAGTCTCGTAATTCACCCCTCCACTTT. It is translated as CASSLSGRGRGWPESRNSPLHF.

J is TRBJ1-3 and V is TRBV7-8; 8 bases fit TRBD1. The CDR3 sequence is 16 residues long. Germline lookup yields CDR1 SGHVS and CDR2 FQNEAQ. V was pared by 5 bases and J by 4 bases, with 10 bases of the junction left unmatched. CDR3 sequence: CASSLSWTGPGNTIYF. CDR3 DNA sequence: TGTGCCAGCAGCCTAAGCTGGACAGGGCCCGGAAACACCATATATTTT.

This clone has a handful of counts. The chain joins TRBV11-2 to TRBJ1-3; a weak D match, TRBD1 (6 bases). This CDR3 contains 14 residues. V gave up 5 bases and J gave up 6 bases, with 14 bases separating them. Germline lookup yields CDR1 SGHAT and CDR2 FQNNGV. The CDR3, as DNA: TGTGCCAGCAGCGAGGACAGTTTTGAAAACACCATATATTTT. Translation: CASSEDSFENTIYF. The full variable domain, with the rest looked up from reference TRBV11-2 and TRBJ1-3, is EAGVAQSPRYKIIEKRQSVAFWCNPISGHATLYWYQQILGQGPKLLIQFQNNGVVDDSQLPKDRFSAERLKGVDSTLKIQPAKLEDSAVYLCASSEDSFENTIYFGEGSWLTVV.

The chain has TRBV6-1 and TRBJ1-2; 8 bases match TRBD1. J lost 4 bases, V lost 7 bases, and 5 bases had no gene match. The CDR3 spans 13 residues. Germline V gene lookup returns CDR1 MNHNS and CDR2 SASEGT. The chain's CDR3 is CASTLDRGYGYTF. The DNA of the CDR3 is TGTGCCAGCACCCTCGACAGGGGCTATGGCTACACCTTC.